The T cell receptor (beta chain) described here comes from a study of identifying expanded T cells in peripheral blood. V lost 2 bases and J 5 bases, leaving 16 bases between the germline ends. This CDR3 contains 15 residues. Germline loops: CDR1 SGDLS, CDR2 YYNGEE. This clone was counted once. The protocol was immunoSEQ multiplex PCR, while the TCRdb copy is restricted to in-frame clones and leaves out a portion. The table includes nearly 60,000 clones, about nine tenths detected once. Sequences were obtained from blood. The origin of this receptor is a person aged 18 to 75 in good health. This rearrangement joins TRBV9 to TRBJ2-5; possible D gene TRBD2, 6 bases. CDR3 region: CASSVAGGILETQYF. DNA of the CDR3: TGTGCCAGCAGCGTCGCGGGCGGGATTCTTGAGACCCAGTACTTC.